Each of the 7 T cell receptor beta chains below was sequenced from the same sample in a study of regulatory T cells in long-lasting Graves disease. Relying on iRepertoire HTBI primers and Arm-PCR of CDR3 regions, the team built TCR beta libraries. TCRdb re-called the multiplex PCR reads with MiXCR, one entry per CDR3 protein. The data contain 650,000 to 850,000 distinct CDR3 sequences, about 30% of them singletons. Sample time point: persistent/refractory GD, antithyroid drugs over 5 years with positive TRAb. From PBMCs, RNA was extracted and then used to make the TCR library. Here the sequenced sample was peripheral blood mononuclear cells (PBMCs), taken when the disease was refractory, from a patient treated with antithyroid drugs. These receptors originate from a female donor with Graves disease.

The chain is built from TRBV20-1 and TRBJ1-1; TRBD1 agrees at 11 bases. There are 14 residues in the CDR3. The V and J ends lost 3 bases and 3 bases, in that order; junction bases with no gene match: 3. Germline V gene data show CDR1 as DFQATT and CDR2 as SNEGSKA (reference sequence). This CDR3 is CSASGDRGYTEAFF. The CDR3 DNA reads TGCAGTGCTAGCGGGGACAGGGGGTACACTGAAGCTTTCTTT.

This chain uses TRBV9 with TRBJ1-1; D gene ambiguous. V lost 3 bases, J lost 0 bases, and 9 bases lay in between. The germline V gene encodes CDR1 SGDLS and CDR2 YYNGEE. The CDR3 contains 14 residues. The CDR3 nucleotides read TGTGCCAGCAGCGCCGGCGCCTTGAACACTGAAGCTTTCTTT. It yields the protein CASSAGALNTEAFF. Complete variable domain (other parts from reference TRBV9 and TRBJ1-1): DSGVTQTPKHLITATGQRVTLRCSPRSGDLSVYWYQQSLDQGLQFLIQYYNGEERAKGNILERFSAQQFPDLHSELNLSSLELGDSALYFCASSAGALNTEAFFGQGTRLTVV.

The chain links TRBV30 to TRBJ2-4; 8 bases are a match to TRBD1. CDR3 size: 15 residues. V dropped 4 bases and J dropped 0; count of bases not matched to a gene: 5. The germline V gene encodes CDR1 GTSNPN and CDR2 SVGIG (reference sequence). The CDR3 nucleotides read TGTGCCTGGATGGCAGGGGGCCTAGCCAAAAACATTCAGTACTTC. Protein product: CAWMAGGLAKNIQYF.

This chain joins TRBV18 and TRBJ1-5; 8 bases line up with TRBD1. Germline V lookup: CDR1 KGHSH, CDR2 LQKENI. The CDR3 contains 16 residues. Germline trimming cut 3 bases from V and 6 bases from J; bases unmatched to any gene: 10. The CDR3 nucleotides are TGTGCCAGCTCACCTAAGGGGGGGACAGGAGTTCAGCCCCAGCATTTT. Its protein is CASSPKGGTGVQPQHF. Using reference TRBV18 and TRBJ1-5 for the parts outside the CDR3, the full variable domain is NAGVMQNPRHLVRRRGQEARLRCSPMKGHSHVYWYRQLPEEGLKFMVYLQKENIIDESGMPKERFSAEFPKEGPSILRIQQVVRGDSAAYFCASSPKGGTGVQPQHFGDGTRLSIL.

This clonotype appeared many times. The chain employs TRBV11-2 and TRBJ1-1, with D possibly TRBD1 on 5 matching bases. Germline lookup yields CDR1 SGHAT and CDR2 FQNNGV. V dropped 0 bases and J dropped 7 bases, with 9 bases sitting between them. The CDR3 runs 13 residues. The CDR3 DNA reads TGTGCCAGCAGCTTAGACGACAGATATGAAGCTTTCTTT. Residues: CASSLDDRYEAFF.

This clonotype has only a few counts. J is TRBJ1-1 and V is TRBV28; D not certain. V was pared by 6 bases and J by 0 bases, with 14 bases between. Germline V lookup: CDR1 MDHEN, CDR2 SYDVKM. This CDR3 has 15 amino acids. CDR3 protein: CASRQDVLMNTEAFF. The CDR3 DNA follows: TGTGCCAGCAGGCAGGACGTCCTCATGAACACTGAAGCTTTCTTT.

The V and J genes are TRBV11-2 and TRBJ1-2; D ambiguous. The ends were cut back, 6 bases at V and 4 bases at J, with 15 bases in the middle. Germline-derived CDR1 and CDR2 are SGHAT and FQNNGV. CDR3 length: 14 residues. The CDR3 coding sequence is TGTGCCAGCAGTCCCCGGGGAGGGATCTATGGCTACACCTTC. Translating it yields CASSPRGGIYGYTF.